These 30 T cell receptor beta chains share one sample of origin, sequenced in a study of radiotherapy plus CTLA-4 blockade in lung cancer. Measured with immunoSEQ multiplex PCR; TCRdb has only the in-frame clones, and not every one. The sample carries roughly 88,000 clones, under 90% recorded once. The source was peripheral blood, collected from a patient treated with radiotherapy plus ipilimumab. These TCRs come from a human donor with non-small cell lung cancer who had stable disease on radiotherapy plus ipilimumab.

The V and J genes are TRBV7-6 and TRBJ1-2; D remains ambiguous. CDR1 SGHVS and CDR2 FNYEAQ come from the germline V gene. The CDR3 length is 16 residues. Trimming took 0 bases from V and 4 from J, leaving 15 bases between them. The CDR3 nucleotides read TGTGCCAGCAGCTTAGCGAAGGGCGCGGTCACCTATGGCTACACCTTC. This sequence encodes CASSLAKGAVTYGYTF. The variable domain in full, with the rest retrieved from reference TRBV7-6 and TRBJ1-2, is GAGVSQSPRYKVTKRGQDVALRCDPISGHVSLYWYRQALGQGPEFLTYFNYEAQQDKSGLPNDRFSAERPEGSISTLTIQRTEQRDSAMYRCASSLAKGAVTYGYTFGSGTRLTVV.

The V call is TRBV10-3, the J call TRBJ1-5; no reliable D call. Germline V gives CDR1 ENHRY, CDR2 SYGVKD. Trimming shortened V by 0 bases and J by 6 bases, and 3 bases separated the two germline ends. This CDR3 has 12 amino acids. CDR3 protein: CAISESSQPQHF. The CDR3 DNA is TGTGCCATCAGTGAGTCTAGTCAGCCCCAGCATTTT.

V is TRBV10-1 and J is TRBJ2-2; D remains unclear. The CDR3 covers 15 residues. Germline CDR1 WNHNN, CDR2 SYGVQD (reference sequence). The V end lost 2 bases, the J end lost 1 base, and 8 bases lay between the germline ends. This CDR3 is CASSEGDGNTGELFF. In nucleotides, the CDR3 is TGCGCCAGCAGTGAGGGCGACGGGAACACCGGGGAGCTGTTTTTT.

The rearrangement uses TRBV14 and TRBJ2-5; 8 bases match TRBD1. V was pared by 1 base and J by 2 bases, with 3 bases of the junction left unmatched. CDR3 length: 15 amino acids. The germline CDR1 and CDR2 sequences are SGHDN and FVKESK. CDR3 residues: CASSQARGLQETQYF. The DNA of the CDR3 is TGTGCCAGCAGCCAAGCCAGGGGGCTTCAAGAGACCCAGTACTTC.

V usage is TRBV5-4 and J usage is TRBJ2-1, with D hard to call. CDR3 length: 15 amino acids. Germline CDR1 and CDR2: SGHNT and YYREEE (reference sequence). V gave up 3 bases and J gave up 0 bases, with 10 bases separating them. CDR3 in DNA: TGTGCCAGCAGCTACGACCTGAGCTCCTACAATGAGCAGTTCTTC. As protein: CASSYDLSSYNEQFF. The entire variable domain, with the rest obtained from reference TRBV5-4 and TRBJ2-1, is as follows: ETGVTQSPTHLIKTRGQQVTLRCSSQSGHNTVSWYQQALGQGPQFIFQYYREEENGRGNFPPRFSGLQFPNYSSELNVNALELDDSALYLCASSYDLSSYNEQFFGPGTRLTVL.

This sequence joins TRBV7-8 and TRBJ2-7, with D possibly matching TRBD2 (5 bases). CDR1 is SGHVS and CDR2 is FQNEAQ in the germline V gene. The CDR3 totals 14 residues. V lost 5 bases and J lost 1, with 12 bases in between. Written as DNA, the CDR3 is TGTGCCAGCAGCCCCCGCGGGCCGTCCTACGAGCAGTACTTC. Amino acid sequence: CASSPRGPSYEQYF.

This sequence joins TRBV6-1 and TRBJ2-5; D is uncertain. Germline V lookup: CDR1 MNHNS, CDR2 SASEGT. CDR3 length: 13 residues. V was pared by 3 bases and J by 5 bases, with 10 bases between. CDR3 sequence (DNA): TGTGCCAGCAGTGAGGGTCCCAAGGAGACCCAGTACTTC. This gives the protein CASSEGPKETQYF.

The gene calls are TRBV6-5 and TRBJ1-5; D unresolved. The CDR3 spans 13 residues. V was clipped by 7 bases and J by 6 bases, with 13 bases between them. The V gene's germline CDR1 is MNHEY and CDR2 SVGAGI. CDR3 coding DNA: TGTGCCAGCAATCGCGCCTTGGTTCAGCCCCAGCATTTT. Its protein is CASNRALVQPQHF.

The chain employs TRBV27 and TRBJ2-5, with D uncertain. Germline lookup yields CDR1 MNHEY and CDR2 SMNVEV (reference sequence). V dropped 5 bases and J dropped 3 bases, with 13 bases sitting between them. The CDR3 contains 14 residues. CDR3 loop: CASSPLSREETQYF. The CDR3 DNA reads TGTGCCAGCAGTCCCCTGAGTAGAGAAGAGACCCAGTACTTC.

This chain connects TRBV15 to TRBJ2-6; 9 bases line up with TRBD2. Germline V CDR1 and CDR2: LNHNV, YYDKDF (reference sequence). This CDR3 is built from 18 residues. V lost 5 bases to trimming and J lost 0 bases; unmatched junction nucleotides: 8. Written as DNA, the CDR3 is TGTGCCACCAGCCGTAGACTAGCGGAGCTCTCTGGGGCCAACGTCCTGACTTTC. This sequence encodes CATSRRLAELSGANVLTF.

This rearrangement joins TRBV18 to TRBJ1-6; D unresolved. The CDR3 runs to 15 residues. In germline, CDR1 is KGHSH, CDR2 LQKENI. V was clipped by 3 bases and J by 5 bases, with 11 bases between them. This CDR3 reads CASSPAWVHNSPLHF. DNA for the CDR3: TGTGCCAGCTCACCGGCCTGGGTACATAATTCACCCCTCCACTTT.

The chain carries TRBV5-4 and TRBJ2-2; D could derive from TRBD1 or TRBD2 (5 bases each). Trimming removed 0 bases from V and 6 bases from J, with 12 bases in between. CDR1 SGHNT and CDR2 YYREEE come from the germline V gene (reference sequence). CDR3 length equals 15 residues. In DNA, the CDR3 is TGTGCCAGCAGCTTGGTGGGGGTAGGACCCGGGGAGCTGTTTTTT. Protein sequence: CASSLVGVGPGELFF.

This clone was observed a few times. The gene calls are TRBV28 and TRBJ2-7, with 11 bases fitting TRBD2. Per germline, CDR1 MDHEN and CDR2 SYDVKM. Trimming removed 7 bases from V and 0 bases from J; junction bases left unmatched: 11. The CDR3 loop spans 17 amino acids. For the CDR3, the DNA is TGTGCCAGCAAGAAGGGGACTAGCGGATGGAGCTCCTACGAGCAGTACTTC. As protein: CASKKGTSGWSSYEQYF.

The chain combines TRBV6-4 with TRBJ2-7; D unclear. V was cut by 6 bases and J by 0 bases, with 12 bases left in between. CDR3 length: 14 amino acids. Germline V CDR1 and CDR2: MRHNA, SNTAGT. The CDR3 here is CASRAELSSYEQYF. DNA for the CDR3: TGTGCCAGCAGGGCAGAGCTCAGCTCCTACGAGCAGTACTTC.

This clone was found a few times. This chain connects TRBV28 to TRBJ2-3; TRBD2 agrees at 14 bases. The CDR3 runs 17 residues. CDR1 is MDHEN and CDR2 is SYDVKM in the germline V gene. The trim removed 6 bases at V and 4 bases at J, leaving 9 bases unmatched. The CDR3 loop reads CASRPRLAGGSSDTQYF. The DNA for the CDR3 is TGTGCCAGCAGGCCACGACTAGCGGGGGGGTCTTCAGATACGCAGTATTTT. The full variable domain, with the rest looked up from reference TRBV28 and TRBJ2-3, is DVKVTQSSRYLVKRTGEKVFLECVQDMDHENMFWYRQDPGLGLRLIYFSYDVKMKEKGDIPEGYSVSREKKERFSLILESASTNQTSMYLCASRPRLAGGSSDTQYFGPGTRLTVL.

CDR3 bases: TGCGCCAGCAGCTTGGCCAGGGGTACAACTAATGAAAAACTGTTTTTT. Translated: CASSLARGTTNEKLFF. The chain employs TRBV5-1 and TRBJ1-4, with D possibly being TRBD1 (6 bases). The CDR3 spans 16 residues. Trimming left V 0 bases short and J 0 bases short, with 9 bases between. From germline, CDR1 is SGHRS and CDR2 YFSETQ.

The chain is built from TRBV28 and TRBJ2-2; TRBD1 or TRBD2 may be the D gene (5 bases each). The germline gives CDR1 MDHEN, CDR2 SYDVKM. The CDR3 totals 17 residues. V shed 2 bases and J shed 6 bases, with 19 bases lying between them. This chain's CDR3 is CASSLGAAAFGAGELFF. The CDR3 nucleotides are TGTGCCAGCAGTTTAGGGGCTGCGGCCTTCGGGGCCGGGGAGCTGTTTTTT.

J is TRBJ2-7 and V is TRBV28, with D possibly matching TRBD1 (5 bases). Germline CDR1 is MDHEN and CDR2 is SYDVKM. V lost 5 bases and J 7 bases, leaving 15 bases between the germline ends. The CDR3 has 13 residues. CDR3 amino acids: CASSGHSPGEQYF. DNA for the CDR3: TGTGCCAGCAGTGGACACTCCCCCGGGGAGCAGTACTTC.

This clone was seen a handful of times. The gene calls are TRBV28 and TRBJ1-2; D might be TRBD1 (6 bases). Trimming removed 5 bases from V and 5 bases from J, with 12 bases in between. The CDR3 is made up of 13 amino acids. The germline V gene has CDR1 MDHEN and CDR2 SYDVKM. CDR3 residues: CASSPQTGYGYTF. For the CDR3, the DNA is TGTGCCAGCAGTCCCCAGACAGGTTATGGCTACACCTTC.

The chain employs TRBV28 and TRBJ2-7; 11 nucleotides align to TRBD1. Germline V lookup: CDR1 MDHEN, CDR2 SYDVKM. This CDR3 is 14 amino acids long. The ends lost 5 bases at V and 4 bases at J; junction bases unmatched: 4. The CDR3 DNA reads as TGTGCCAGCAGTCTAGGACAGGGGGCTTACGAGCAGTACTTC. This sequence encodes CASSLGQGAYEQYF. Full variable domain (rest looked up from reference TRBV28 and TRBJ2-7): DVKVTQSSRYLVKRTGEKVFLECVQDMDHENMFWYRQDPGLGLRLIYFSYDVKMKEKGDIPEGYSVSREKKERFSLILESASTNQTSMYLCASSLGQGAYEQYFGPGTRLTVT.

This clone was found a few times. Sequence at one end of the junction differs from germline and may be a read error. The chain combines TRBV7-7 with TRBJ2-2, with 10 bases lining up with TRBD2. Germline loops: CDR1 SSHAT, CDR2 FNYEAQ (reference sequence). CDR3 length: 17 residues. CDR3 bases: TGTGCTAGCAGCCCCGACCTCGAGCGGGAGGGACTGCGGGAGCTGTTTTTT. This sequence encodes CASSPDLEREGLRELFF. Filled out from reference TRBV7-7 and TRBJ2-2, the complete variable domain reads GAGVSQSPRYKVTKRGQDVTLRCDPISSHATLYWYQQALGQGPEFLTYFNYEAQPDKSGLPSDRFSAERPEGSISTLTIQRTEQRDSAMYRCASSPDLEREGLRELFFGEGSRLTVL.

This clone has just a few counts. The genes are TRBV28 and TRBJ1-5; weak D call: TRBD1 (5 bases). Per the germline V gene, CDR1 is MDHEN and CDR2 is SYDVKM. V was pared by 3 bases and J by 0 bases, with 9 bases between. The CDR3 contains 15 residues. CDR3 sequence (DNA): TGTGCCAGCAGTTTGGTCAGGGCTAGCAATCAGCCCCAGCATTTT. This gives the protein CASSLVRASNQPQHF.

This clone was observed a single time. The V and J genes are TRBV5-4 and TRBJ2-1; 8 nucleotides align to TRBD2. The CDR3 runs to 15 residues. V was clipped by 4 bases and J by 4 bases; unmatched bases: 7. CDR1 is SGHNT, CDR2 YYREEE, per germline (reference sequence). CDR3 in amino acids: CASSTGGASYNEQFF. Written as DNA, the CDR3 is TGTGCCAGCAGCACCGGGGGGGCGTCATACAATGAGCAGTTCTTC.

V gene TRBV27 combines with J gene TRBJ1-5; D possibly corresponds to TRBD1 (6 bases). This CDR3 comprises 14 residues. Trimming cost V 1 base and J 7 bases, with 11 bases left between them. The germline V gene has CDR1 MNHEY and CDR2 SMNVEV (reference sequence). The CDR3 DNA sequence: TGTGCCAGCAGTTTATGGCCAGGGGACCAGCCCCAGCATTTT. Its protein is CASSLWPGDQPQHF.

This sequence joins TRBV19 and TRBJ2-3, with 7 bases that match TRBD2. This CDR3 is built from 16 residues. Germline V gene data show CDR1 as LNHDA and CDR2 as SQIVND (reference sequence). With V trimmed by 7 bases and J by 2 bases, 12 bases remained unmatched. The CDR3 loop reads CASKDKVAGLTDTQYF. The CDR3 DNA reads TGTGCCAGTAAAGATAAGGTAGCGGGCCTCACAGATACGCAGTATTTT.

This clone occurred a few times. The J gene is TRBJ1-1, the V gene TRBV6-1; D is undetermined. Germline CDR1 is MNHNS and CDR2 is SASEGT. V was shortened by 9 bases and J by 0 bases, with 17 bases between the two germline ends. The CDR3 runs to 15 residues. CDR3 coding DNA: TGTGCCAGTGGTACTTACTCCCTTATGAACACTGAAGCTTTCTTT. Residues: CASGTYSLMNTEAFF.

This clone turned up a few times. V is TRBV6-6 and J is TRBJ2-7; D perhaps matches TRBD1 (5 bases). Germline lookup yields CDR1 MNHNY and CDR2 SVGAGI (reference sequence). The V end lost 4 bases, the J end lost 6 bases, and 13 bases lay between the germline ends. This CDR3 region has 13 residues. The CDR3 DNA reads as TGTGCCAGCAGTTTAGGGGTTCCCAGCGAGCAGTACTTC. It translates to CASSLGVPSEQYF.

V gene TRBV6-1 combines with J gene TRBJ1-5; a possible D gene is TRBD1 (6 bases). Germline V gene lookup returns CDR1 MNHNS and CDR2 SASEGT. The CDR3 consists of 14 residues. V shed 4 bases and J shed 0 bases, with 7 bases lying between them. Here the CDR3 reads CASSGQASNQPQHF. The CDR3 DNA reads TGTGCCAGCAGTGGACAGGCTAGCAATCAGCCCCAGCATTTT.

This clone was counted a single time. The V call is TRBV29-1, the J call TRBJ1-1; D unresolved. This CDR3 spans 13 amino acids. V was clipped by 3 bases and J by 1 base, with 9 bases between them. The germline V gene has CDR1 SQVTM and CDR2 ANQGSEA. CDR3 residues: CSVEAVTNTEAFF. In nucleotides, the CDR3 is TGCAGCGTTGAGGCGGTTACGAACACTGAAGCTTTCTTT.

V gene TRBV11-2 combines with J gene TRBJ1-1; D may be TRBD1 (5 bases). Germline CDR1 reads SGHAT; CDR2 reads FQNNGV. The CDR3 consists of 16 residues. V was clipped by 5 bases and J by 2 bases, with 18 bases between them. The CDR3 here is CASSVALGVGNTEAFF. The CDR3 coding sequence is TGTGCCAGCAGCGTCGCCCTGGGGGTTGGAAACACTGAAGCTTTCTTT.